A selection of T cell receptor beta chains follows, all from one sample in a study of cytomegalovirus exposure and HLA in healthy donors. TCRdb's table, derived via immunoSEQ multiplex PCR, lists solely in-frame clones and lacks some. In the table there are more than 85,000 clones, roughly two thirds of which are singletons. The sequenced sample was PBMCs. The receptors originated from a man younger than 45 in good health and CMV-seronegative. Each CDR3 is given with its conserved first and last residue. The D gene is left open where the match is weak. Part of the rows lack a size; the others show once, few, many or a class for expanded clones.

clone size	D gene	V gene	J gene	CDR3 DNA	CDR3 protein
-	-	TRBV5-1	TRBJ2-6	TGCGCCAGCAGCTTGGCTGGCAGCTCTGGGGCCAACGGCCTGACTTTC	CASSLAGSSGANGLTF
few	TRBD1	TRBV27	TRBJ2-2	TGTGCCAGCAGTTTATCGTGGGACAGGGGACTCCTGGAGCTGTTTTTT	CASSLSWDRGLLELFF
-	TRBD1	TRBV5-6	TRBJ2-7	TGTGCCAGCAGCCCCGGGACAGGGTCGATTGGGCAGTACTTC	CASSPGTGSIGQYF
few	-	TRBV4-1	TRBJ2-2	TGCGCCAGCAGCCAAGTACGGCCAGGTATAAACACCGGGGAGCTGTTTTTT	CASSQVRPGINTGELFF
-	TRBD1	TRBV23-1	TRBJ2-5	TGCGCCAGCAGTCAGGGACAGGGCCTTCAAGAGACCCAGTACTTC	CASSQGQGLQETQYF
-	TRBD1	TRBV27	TRBJ1-4	TGTGCCAGCAGTACACGCCGGGACAGGGTTGCAACTAATGAAAAACTGTTTTTT	CASSTRRDRVATNEKLFF
-	-	TRBV2	TRBJ2-7	TGTGCCAGCAACCGACCGGGACTTTTGTACGAGCAGTACTTC	CASNRPGLLYEQYF
-	-	TRBV7-8	TRBJ2-2	TGTGCCAGCAGCTTAGGAGGGTCGGCCGGGGAGCTGTTTTTT	CASSLGGSAGELFF
-	TRBD2	TRBV27	TRBJ2-1	TGTGCCAGCAGTTTAAGCGGGATCTCCTACAATGAGCAGTTCTTC	CASSLSGISYNEQFF
-	-	TRBV21-1	TRBJ1-5	TGTGCCAGCAGCAAAGAAAGGATGGGAGATAGCAATCAGCCCCAGCATTTT	CASSKERMGDSNQPQHF
-	TRBD1	TRBV6-4	TRBJ1-2	TGTGCCAGCAGCCAGACAGGGGGCGCTTACTATGGCTACACCTTC	CASSQTGGAYYGYTF
-	-	TRBV5-1	TRBJ1-5	TGCGCCAGCAGCTTAGGGGACATTCACAATCAGCCCCAGCATTTT	CASSLGDIHNQPQHF
-	-	TRBV5-4	TRBJ1-1	TGTGCCAGCAGCTTGGGGGGTCGGGCGGGGAACACTGAAGCTTTCTTT	CASSLGGRAGNTEAFF
-	-	TRBV9	TRBJ1-3	TGTGCCAGCAGACCTGATAGTTTTGGAAACACCATATATTTT	CASRPDSFGNTIYF
-	TRBD1	TRBV4-2	TRBJ2-7	TGTGCCAGCAGCCAAGGACAGGGCTCCTACGAGCAGTACTTC	CASSQGQGSYEQYF